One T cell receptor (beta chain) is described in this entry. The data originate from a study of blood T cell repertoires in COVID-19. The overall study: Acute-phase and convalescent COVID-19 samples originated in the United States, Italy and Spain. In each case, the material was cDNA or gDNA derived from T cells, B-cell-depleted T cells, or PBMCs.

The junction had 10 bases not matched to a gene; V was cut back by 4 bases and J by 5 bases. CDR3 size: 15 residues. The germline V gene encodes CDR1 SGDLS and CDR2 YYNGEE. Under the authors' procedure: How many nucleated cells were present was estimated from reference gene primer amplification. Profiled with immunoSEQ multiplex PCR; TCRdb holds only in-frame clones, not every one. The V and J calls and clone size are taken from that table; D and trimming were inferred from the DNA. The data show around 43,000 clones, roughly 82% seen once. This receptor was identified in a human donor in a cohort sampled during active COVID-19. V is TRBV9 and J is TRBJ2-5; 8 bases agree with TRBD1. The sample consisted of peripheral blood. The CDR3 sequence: CASSTPTGVGETQYF. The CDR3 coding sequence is TGTGCCAGCAGCACCCCGACAGGGGTGGGGGAGACCCAGTACTTC.